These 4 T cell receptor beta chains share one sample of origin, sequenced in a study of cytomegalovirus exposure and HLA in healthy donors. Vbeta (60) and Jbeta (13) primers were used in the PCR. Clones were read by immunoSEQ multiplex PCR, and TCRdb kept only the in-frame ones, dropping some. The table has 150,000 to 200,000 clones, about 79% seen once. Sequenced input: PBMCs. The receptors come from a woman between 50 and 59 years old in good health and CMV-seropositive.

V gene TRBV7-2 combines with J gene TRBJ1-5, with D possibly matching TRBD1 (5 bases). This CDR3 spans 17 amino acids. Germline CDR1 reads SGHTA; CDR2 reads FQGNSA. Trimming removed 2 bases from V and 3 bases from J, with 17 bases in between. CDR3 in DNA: TGTGCCAGCAGCTTAAGGCCGACAGTTTCCATCAATCAGCCCCAGCATTTT. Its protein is CASSLRPTVSINQPQHF.

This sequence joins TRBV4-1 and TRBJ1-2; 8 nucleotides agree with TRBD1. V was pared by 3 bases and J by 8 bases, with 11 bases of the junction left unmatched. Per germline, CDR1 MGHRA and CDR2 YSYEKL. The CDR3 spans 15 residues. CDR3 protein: CASSHTSRDRLGYTF. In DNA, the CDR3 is TGCGCCAGCAGCCACACTAGTCGGGACAGGCTCGGCTACACCTTC.

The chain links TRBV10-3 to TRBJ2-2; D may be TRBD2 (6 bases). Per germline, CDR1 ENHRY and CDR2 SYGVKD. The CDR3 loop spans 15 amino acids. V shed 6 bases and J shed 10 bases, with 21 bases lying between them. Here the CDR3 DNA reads TGTGCCATCAGACAACGGGACTCCTCAGAGGAGGAGCTGTTTTTT. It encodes CAIRQRDSSEEELFF.

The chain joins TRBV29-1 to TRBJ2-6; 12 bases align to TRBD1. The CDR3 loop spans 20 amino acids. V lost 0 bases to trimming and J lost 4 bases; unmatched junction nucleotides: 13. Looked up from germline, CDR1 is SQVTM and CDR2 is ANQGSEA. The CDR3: CSVEDWEGTGGANGANVLTF. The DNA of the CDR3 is TGCAGCGTTGAAGATTGGGAGGGGACAGGGGGCGCAAACGGGGCCAACGTCCTGACTTTC.